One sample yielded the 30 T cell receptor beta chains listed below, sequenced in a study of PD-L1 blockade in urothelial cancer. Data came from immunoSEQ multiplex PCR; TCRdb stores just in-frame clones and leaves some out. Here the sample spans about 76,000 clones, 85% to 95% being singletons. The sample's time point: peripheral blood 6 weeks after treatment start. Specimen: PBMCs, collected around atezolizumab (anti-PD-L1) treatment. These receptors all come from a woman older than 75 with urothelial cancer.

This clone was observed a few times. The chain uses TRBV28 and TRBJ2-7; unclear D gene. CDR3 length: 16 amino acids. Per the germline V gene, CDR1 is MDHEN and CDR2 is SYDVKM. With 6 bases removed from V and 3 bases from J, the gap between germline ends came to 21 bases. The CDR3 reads CASRPDSTLSLYEQYF. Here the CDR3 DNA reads TGTGCCAGCAGGCCTGACTCGACTCTAAGCCTCTACGAGCAGTACTTC.

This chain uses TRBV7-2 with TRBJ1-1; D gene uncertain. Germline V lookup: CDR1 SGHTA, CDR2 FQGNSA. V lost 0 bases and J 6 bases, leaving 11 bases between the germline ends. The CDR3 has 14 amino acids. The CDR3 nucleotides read TGTGCCAGCAGCTTAGCGCAGATCGCAGCTGAAGCTTTCTTT. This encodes CASSLAQIAAEAFF.

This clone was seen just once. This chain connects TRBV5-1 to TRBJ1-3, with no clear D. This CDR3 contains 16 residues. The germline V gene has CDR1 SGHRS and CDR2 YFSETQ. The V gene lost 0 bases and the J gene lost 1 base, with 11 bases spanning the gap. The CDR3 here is CASSLESGLSGNTIYF. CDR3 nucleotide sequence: TGCGCCAGCAGCTTGGAATCGGGGTTGTCTGGAAACACCATATATTTT.

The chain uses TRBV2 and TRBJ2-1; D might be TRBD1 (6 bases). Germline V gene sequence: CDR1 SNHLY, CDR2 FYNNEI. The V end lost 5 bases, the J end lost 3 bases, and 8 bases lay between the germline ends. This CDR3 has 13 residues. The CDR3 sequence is CASSIRGYNEQFF. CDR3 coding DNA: TGTGCCAGCAGTATCAGGGGCTACAATGAGCAGTTCTTC.

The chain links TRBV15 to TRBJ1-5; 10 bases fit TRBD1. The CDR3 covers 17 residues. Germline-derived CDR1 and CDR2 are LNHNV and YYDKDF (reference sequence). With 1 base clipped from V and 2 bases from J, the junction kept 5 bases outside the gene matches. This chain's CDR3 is CATSRVRDRGRNQPQHF. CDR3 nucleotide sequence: TGTGCCACCAGCAGAGTTCGGGACAGGGGTCGCAATCAGCCCCAGCATTTT.

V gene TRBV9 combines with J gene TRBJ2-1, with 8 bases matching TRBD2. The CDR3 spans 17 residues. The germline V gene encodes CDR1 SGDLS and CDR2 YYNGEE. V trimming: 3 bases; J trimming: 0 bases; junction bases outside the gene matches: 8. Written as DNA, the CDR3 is TGTGCCAGCAGCGCATCCTACAGCGGGAGCTCCTACAATGAGCAGTTCTTC. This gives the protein CASSASYSGSSYNEQFF.

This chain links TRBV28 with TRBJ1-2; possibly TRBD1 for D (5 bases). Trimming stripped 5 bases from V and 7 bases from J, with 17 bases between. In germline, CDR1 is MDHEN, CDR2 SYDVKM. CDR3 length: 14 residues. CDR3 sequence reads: CASSPGGTGGGYTF. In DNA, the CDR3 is TGTGCCAGCAGTCCCGGAGGGACTGGGGGTGGCTACACCTTC.

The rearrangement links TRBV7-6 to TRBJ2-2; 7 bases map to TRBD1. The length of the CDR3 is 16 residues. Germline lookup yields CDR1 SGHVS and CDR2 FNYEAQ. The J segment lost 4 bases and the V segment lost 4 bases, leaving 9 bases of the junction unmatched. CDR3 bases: TGTGCCAGCAGCTACCAGGGACAGTTACCCACCGGGGAGCTGTTTTTT. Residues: CASSYQGQLPTGELFF.

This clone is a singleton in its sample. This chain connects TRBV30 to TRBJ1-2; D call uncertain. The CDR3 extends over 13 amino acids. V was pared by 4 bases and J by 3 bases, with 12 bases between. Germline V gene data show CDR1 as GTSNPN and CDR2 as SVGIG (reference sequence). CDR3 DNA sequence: TGTGCCTGGAAGGAGGACTTCGACTATGGCTACACCTTC. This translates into CAWKEDFDYGYTF.

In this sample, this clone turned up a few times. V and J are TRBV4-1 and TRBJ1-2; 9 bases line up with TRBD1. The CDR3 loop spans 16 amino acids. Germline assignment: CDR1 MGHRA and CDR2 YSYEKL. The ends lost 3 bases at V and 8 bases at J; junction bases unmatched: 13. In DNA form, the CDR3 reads TGCGCCAGCAGCCACTACTTACAGGGGGCTTCCAGGGGCTACACCTTC. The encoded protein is CASSHYLQGASRGYTF.

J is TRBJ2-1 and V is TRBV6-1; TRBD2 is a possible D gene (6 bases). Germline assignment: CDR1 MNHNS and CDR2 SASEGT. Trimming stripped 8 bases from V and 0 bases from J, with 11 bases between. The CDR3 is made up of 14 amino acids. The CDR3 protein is CASLGRGSYNEQFF. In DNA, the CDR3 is TGTGCCAGCCTGGGGCGGGGCTCCTACAATGAGCAGTTCTTC.

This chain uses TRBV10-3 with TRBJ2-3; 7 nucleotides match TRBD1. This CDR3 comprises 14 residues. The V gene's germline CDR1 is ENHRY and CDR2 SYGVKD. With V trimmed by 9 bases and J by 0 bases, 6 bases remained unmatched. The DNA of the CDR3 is TGTGCCATTCAGGAGGACAGGAGCACAGATACGCAGTATTTT. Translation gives CAIQEDRSTDTQYF.

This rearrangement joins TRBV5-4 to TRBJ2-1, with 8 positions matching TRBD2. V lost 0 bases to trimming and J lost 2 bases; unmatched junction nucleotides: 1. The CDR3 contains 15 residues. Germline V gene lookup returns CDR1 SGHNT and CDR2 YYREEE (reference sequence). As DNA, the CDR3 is TGTGCCAGCAGCTTGGAACTAGCGGCCTACAATGAGCAGTTCTTC. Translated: CASSLELAAYNEQFF.

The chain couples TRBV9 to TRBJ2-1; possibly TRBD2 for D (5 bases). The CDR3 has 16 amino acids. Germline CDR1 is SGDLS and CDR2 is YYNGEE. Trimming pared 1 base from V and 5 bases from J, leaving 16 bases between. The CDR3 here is CASSVTHRGSDNEQFF. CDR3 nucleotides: TGTGCCAGCAGCGTAACCCATCGAGGGTCAGACAATGAGCAGTTCTTC.

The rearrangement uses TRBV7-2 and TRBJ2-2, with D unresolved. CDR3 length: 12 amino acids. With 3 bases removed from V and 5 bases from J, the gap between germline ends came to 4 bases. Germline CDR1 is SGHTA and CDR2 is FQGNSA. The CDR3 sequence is CASSFNTGELFF. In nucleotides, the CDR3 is TGTGCCAGCAGCTTCAATACCGGGGAGCTGTTTTTT.

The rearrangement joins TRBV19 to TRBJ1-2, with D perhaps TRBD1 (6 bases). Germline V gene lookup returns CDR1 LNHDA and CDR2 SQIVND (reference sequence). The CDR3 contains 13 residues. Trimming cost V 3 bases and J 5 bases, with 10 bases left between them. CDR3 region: CASSISGHYGYTF. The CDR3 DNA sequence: TGTGCCAGTAGTATTTCGGGACATTATGGCTACACCTTC.

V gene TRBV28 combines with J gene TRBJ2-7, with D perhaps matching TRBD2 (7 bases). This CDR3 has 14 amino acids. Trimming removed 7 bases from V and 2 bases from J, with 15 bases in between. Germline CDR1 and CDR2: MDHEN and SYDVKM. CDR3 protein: CASTGGGPPYEQYF. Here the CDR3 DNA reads TGTGCCAGCACGGGGGGCGGACCCCCCTACGAGCAGTACTTC.

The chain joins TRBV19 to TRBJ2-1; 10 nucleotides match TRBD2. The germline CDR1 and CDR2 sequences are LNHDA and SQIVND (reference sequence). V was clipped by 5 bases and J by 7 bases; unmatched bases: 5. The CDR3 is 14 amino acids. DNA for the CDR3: TGTGCCAGTAGTCAGCGGGAGGGCCCAAATGAGCAGTTCTTC. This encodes CASSQREGPNEQFF.

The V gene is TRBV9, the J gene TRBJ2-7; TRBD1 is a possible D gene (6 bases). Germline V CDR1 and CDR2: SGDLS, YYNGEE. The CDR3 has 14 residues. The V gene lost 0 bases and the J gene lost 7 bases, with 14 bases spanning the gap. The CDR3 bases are TGTGCCAGCAGCGTAGGCATGGACAGTGGAGAGCAGTACTTC. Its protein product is CASSVGMDSGEQYF.

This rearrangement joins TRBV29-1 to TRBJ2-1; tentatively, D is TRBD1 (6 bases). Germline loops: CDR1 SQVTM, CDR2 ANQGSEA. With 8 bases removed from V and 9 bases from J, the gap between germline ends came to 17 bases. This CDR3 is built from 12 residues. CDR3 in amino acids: CSLGPGDGEQFF. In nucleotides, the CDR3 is TGCAGCTTGGGGCCAGGGGATGGTGAGCAGTTCTTC.

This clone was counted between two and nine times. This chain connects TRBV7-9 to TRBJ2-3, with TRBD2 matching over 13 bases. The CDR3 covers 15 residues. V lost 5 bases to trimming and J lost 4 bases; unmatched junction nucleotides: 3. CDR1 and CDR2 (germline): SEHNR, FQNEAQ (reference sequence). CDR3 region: CASSATSGRADTQYF. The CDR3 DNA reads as TGTGCCAGCAGCGCCACTAGCGGGAGGGCAGATACGCAGTATTTT.

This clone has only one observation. The CDR3 DNA sequence: TGTGCCAGCAGCTTAGCACAAACCGGGAATCAGCCCCAGCATTTT. Encoded protein: CASSLAQTGNQPQHF. This chain joins TRBV7-9 and TRBJ1-5; D is unresolved. Germline V CDR1 and CDR2: SEHNR, FQNEAQ (reference sequence). V was trimmed by 0 bases and J by 4 bases, leaving 10 bases between them. The CDR3 contains 15 residues.

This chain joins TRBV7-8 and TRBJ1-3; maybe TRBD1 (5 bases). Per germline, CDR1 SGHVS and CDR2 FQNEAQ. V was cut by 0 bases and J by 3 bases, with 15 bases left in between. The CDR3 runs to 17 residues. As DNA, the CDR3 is TGTGCCAGCAGCTTAGCGAGAAGGAGGGACGGTGGAAACACCATATATTTT. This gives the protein CASSLARRRDGGNTIYF.

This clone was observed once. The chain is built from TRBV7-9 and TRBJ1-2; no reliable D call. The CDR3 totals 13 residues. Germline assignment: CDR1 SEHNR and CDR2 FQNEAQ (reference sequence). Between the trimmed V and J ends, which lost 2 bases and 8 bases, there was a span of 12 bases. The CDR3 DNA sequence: TGTGCCAGCAGCTTAAGCCAGACGGAGGGCTACACCTTC. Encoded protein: CASSLSQTEGYTF.

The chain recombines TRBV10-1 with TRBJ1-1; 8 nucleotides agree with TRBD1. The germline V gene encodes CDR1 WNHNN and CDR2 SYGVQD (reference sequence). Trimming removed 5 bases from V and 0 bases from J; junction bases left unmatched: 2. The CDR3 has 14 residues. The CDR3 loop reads CASSPGQVNTEAFF. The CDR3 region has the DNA TGCGCCAGCAGTCCGGGACAGGTGAACACTGAAGCTTTCTTT.

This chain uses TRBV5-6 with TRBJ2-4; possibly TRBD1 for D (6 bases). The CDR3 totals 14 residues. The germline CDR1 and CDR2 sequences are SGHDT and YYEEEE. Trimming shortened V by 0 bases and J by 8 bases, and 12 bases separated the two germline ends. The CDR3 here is CASSLGRGVDIQYF. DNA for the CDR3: TGTGCCAGCAGCTTGGGCAGGGGAGTTGACATTCAGTACTTC.

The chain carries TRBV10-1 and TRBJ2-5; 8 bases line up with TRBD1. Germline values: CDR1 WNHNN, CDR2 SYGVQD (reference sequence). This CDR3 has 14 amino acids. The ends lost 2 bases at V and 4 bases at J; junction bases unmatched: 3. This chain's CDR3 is CASSERQGRETQYF. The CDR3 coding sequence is TGCGCCAGCAGTGAGAGACAGGGGAGAGAGACCCAGTACTTC.

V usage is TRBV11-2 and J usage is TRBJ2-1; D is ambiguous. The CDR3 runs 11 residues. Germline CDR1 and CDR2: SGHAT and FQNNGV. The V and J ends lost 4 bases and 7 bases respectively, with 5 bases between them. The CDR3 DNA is TGTGCCAGCAGCTCCTTAAATGAGCAGTTCTTC. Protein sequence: CASSSLNEQFF. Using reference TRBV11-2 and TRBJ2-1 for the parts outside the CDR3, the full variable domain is EAGVAQSPRYKIIEKRQSVAFWCNPISGHATLYWYQQILGQGPKLLIQFQNNGVVDDSQLPKDRFSAERLKGVDSTLKIQPAKLEDSAVYLCASSSLNEQFFGPGTRLTVL.

The CDR3 loop is CASSFYVKSGRPSTDTQYF. The CDR3 coding sequence is TGCGCCAGCAGCTTTTATGTCAAGTCAGGAAGGCCTAGCACAGATACGCAGTATTTT. This chain joins TRBV5-1 and TRBJ2-3; no firm D call. CDR3 length: 19 residues. Trimming took off 2 bases at V and 0 bases at J, with 22 bases between the two ends. CDR1 and CDR2 (germline): SGHRS, YFSETQ.

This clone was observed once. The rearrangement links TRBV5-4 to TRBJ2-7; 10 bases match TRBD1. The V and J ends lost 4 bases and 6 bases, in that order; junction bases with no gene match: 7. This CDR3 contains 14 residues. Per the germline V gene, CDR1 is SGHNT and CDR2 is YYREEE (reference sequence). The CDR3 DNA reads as TGTGCCAGCAGCCAGGGACAGGGGAGGGGCGAGCAGTACTTC. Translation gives CASSQGQGRGEQYF.